The clone carrying this T cell receptor (beta chain) was counted ten times or more. Its antigen remains unidentified. This sample is part of a study of CD8 T cells in ankylosing spondylitis. CDR3 size: 15 residues. From germline, CDR1 is MNHEY and CDR2 SMNVEV (reference sequence). V was trimmed by 6 bases and J by 6 bases, leaving 19 bases between them. Study-level findings and limits: Seemingly characteristic of ankylosing spondylitis blood was a TCR beta motif consisting of about 8 highly homologous variants.

Quantitative 5'-RACE with molecular barcodes generated TCR beta libraries. One entry per CDR3 protein, called by TCRdb with MiXCR from the 5' RACE reads. The repertoire holds more than 150,000 distinct CDR3 sequences, with roughly 20% as singletons. Source material: blood, either unsorted or a sorted T cell fraction (not recorded which). The TCR was taken from a male donor under 30 with ankylosing spondylitis or in good health (not recorded which). The chain recombines TRBV27 with TRBJ2-3; D uncertain. The CDR3 region is CASSLIGEGYDTQYF. For the CDR3, the DNA is TGTGCCAGCAGCTTAATAGGCGAAGGTTATGATACGCAGTATTTT.